The T cell receptor (beta chain) under discussion was sequenced for a study of blood T cells in healthy people across ages. Findings of the study overall: Total diversity from one million sequenced T cells was likely underestimated.

This clonotype appeared once. The antigen is not known. A second PCR, run for about 6 to 11 cycles, used a sample-barcoded 5' primer plus a J-beta primer mix. TCRdb ran MiXCR on the 5' RACE reads and lists one entry per CDR3 protein. This sample carries over 1.5 million distinct CDR3 sequences, around half of them seen once, and the ten largest clones take over 2%. The clonotype comes from a woman in her 40s in good health. The sample was blood.

The CDR3, as DNA: TGTGCCAGCAGCTTAACGACCTACACAGATACGCAGTATTTT. Encoded protein: CASSLTTYTDTQYF. The rearrangement uses TRBV7-2 and TRBJ2-3; no firm D call. Deletions cut 2 bases from V and 2 bases from J, with 8 bases between. From germline, CDR1 is SGHTA and CDR2 FQGNSA. This CDR3 contains 14 residues.